These 18 T cell receptor beta chains originate from one sample sequenced in a study of chemoradiotherapy in HPV16-positive cancers. Assay used: immunoSEQ multiplex PCR; TCRdb lists only in-frame clones, some missing. The sample shows 2,000 to 2,500 clones, roughly 84% of them seen only once. Sequenced material: tumor tissue, taken from a patient who underwent chemoradiotherapy. The receptors shown here come from a human donor with HPV-associated anogenital cancer.

The CDR3 nucleotides are TGTGCCAGCTCACCACCGGAAGGACCGGATACGCAGTATTTT. Its protein product is CASSPPEGPDTQYF. The rearrangement uses TRBV18 and TRBJ2-3; unclear D gene. Germline loops: CDR1 KGHSH, CDR2 LQKENI. The V end lost 0 bases, the J end lost 6 bases, and 10 bases lay between the germline ends. The CDR3 contains 14 residues.

CDR3 nucleotide sequence: TGTGCCAGCAGCTCTAATCTTGGGACTAGTGCAGATACGCAGTATTTT. Encoded protein: CASSSNLGTSADTQYF. This chain joins TRBV5-4 and TRBJ2-3; TRBD2 agrees at 8 bases. The CDR3 extends over 16 amino acids. Germline values: CDR1 SGHNT, CDR2 YYREEE (reference sequence). The ends lost 3 bases at V and 4 bases at J; junction bases unmatched: 10.

The sample holds one count of this clone. The chain joins TRBV21-1 to TRBJ1-6; the table's D call TRBD1 went unverified against the DNA. TRBV21-1 is listed as a pseudogene. The CDR3 has 16 amino acids. CDR3: CASSAPRGDRGNTLHF. Written as DNA, the CDR3 is TGTGCCAGCAGCGCCCCCCGAGGGGACAGGGGTAACACCCTCCACTTT.

The rearrangement uses TRBV5-5 and TRBJ2-7, with TRBD1 as a possible D gene (5 bases). Germline assignment: CDR1 SGHKS and CDR2 YYEKEE (reference sequence). The CDR3 totals 13 residues. V was shortened by 1 base and J by 4 bases, with 9 bases between the two germline ends. DNA of the CDR3: TGTGCCAGCAGCTTGATCCAGGGATACGAGCAGTACTTC. Its protein product is CASSLIQGYEQYF.

The chain links TRBV7-6 to TRBJ1-1; D unclear. The CDR3 is made up of 13 amino acids. The ends were cut back, 5 bases at V and 1 base at J, with 8 bases in the middle. In germline, CDR1 is SGHVS, CDR2 FNYEAQ. The CDR3 region is CASSRDSNTEAFF. The CDR3 DNA reads as TGTGCCAGCAGCAGGGATTCGAACACTGAAGCTTTCTTT.

The genes are TRBV7-2 and TRBJ2-7, with 7 bases lining up with TRBD1. V lost 5 bases and J lost 6; bases outside the gene matches: 4. Germline V gene lookup returns CDR1 SGHTA and CDR2 FQGNSA. The CDR3 contains 12 residues. CDR3 amino acids: CASSDDRVEQYF. In nucleotides, the CDR3 is TGTGCCAGCAGCGACGACAGGGTCGAGCAGTACTTC.

The rearrangement links TRBV11-2 to TRBJ2-5, with a tentative D call TRBD2 (5 bases). The J call is uncertain, as TRBJ2-7 better fits the DNA end. Germline CDR1 and CDR2: SGHAT and FQNNGV. The CDR3 sequence is 13 residues long. In DNA, the CDR3 is TGTGCCACCCGGACGGGGAGCTCCTACGAGCAGTACTTC. It specifies CATRTGSSYEQYF.

The V gene is TRBV15, the J gene TRBJ2-5; D remains unclear. V lost 1 base, J lost 5 bases, and 8 bases lay in between. The germline gives CDR1 LNHNV, CDR2 YYDKDF (reference sequence). This CDR3 has 13 residues. CDR3 residues: CATSRGTMETQYF. CDR3 nucleotides: TGTGCCACCAGCAGAGGTACAATGGAGACCCAGTACTTC.

V usage is TRBV30 and J usage is TRBJ2-1; D remains ambiguous. With 4 bases removed from V and 2 bases from J, the gap between germline ends came to 3 bases. Germline loops: CDR1 GTSNPN, CDR2 SVGIG (reference sequence). The CDR3 consists of 11 residues. CDR3 nucleotide sequence: TGTGCCTGGACCCCCTACAATGAGCAGTTCTTC. Protein product: CAWTPYNEQFF.

The J gene is TRBJ1-2, the V gene TRBV4-3; perhaps TRBD1 as D (5 bases). The germline V gene has CDR1 LGHNA and CDR2 YSLEER. V shed 0 bases and J shed 8 bases, with 10 bases lying between them. There are 13 residues in the CDR3. In DNA form, the CDR3 reads TGCGCCAGCAGCCAAGAATCGGGGGGAGGCTACACCTTC. This encodes CASSQESGGGYTF.

The chain couples TRBV4-1 to TRBJ1-2; D unresolved. Between the trimmed V and J ends, which lost 5 bases and 4 bases, there was a span of 14 bases. This CDR3 is 14 amino acids long. CDR1 is MGHRA and CDR2 is YSYEKL in the germline V gene. Written as DNA, the CDR3 is TGCGCCAGCAGCGTGCTCTGGGGTTTCTATGGCTACACCTTC. It translates to CASSVLWGFYGYTF.

The chain joins TRBV30 to TRBJ1-1, with 8 bases aligning to TRBD1. The trim removed 4 bases at V and 7 bases at J, leaving 14 bases unmatched. CDR1 and CDR2 (germline): GTSNPN, SVGIG (reference sequence). The length of the CDR3 is 15 residues. In DNA, the CDR3 is TGTGCCTGGAATAATCCGGCTGACAGGGGCCTTGAAGCTTTCTTT. Translating it yields CAWNNPADRGLEAFF.

This clone was seen just once. The rearrangement uses TRBV2 and TRBJ1-6; D might be TRBD1 (5 bases). This CDR3 spans 14 amino acids. The germline CDR1 and CDR2 sequences are SNHLY and FYNNEI. V was shortened by 6 bases and J by 9 bases, with 15 bases between the two germline ends. The CDR3 sequence is CASSVPGLGSPLHF. The DNA for the CDR3 is TGTGCCAGCAGCGTCCCGGGACTCGGTTCACCCCTCCACTTT.

The V and J genes are TRBV6-5 and TRBJ2-5; D uncertain. CDR1 and CDR2 (germline): MNHEY, SVGAGI. The V end lost 0 bases, the J end lost 3 bases, and 5 bases lay between the germline ends. There are 13 residues in the CDR3. The CDR3 DNA sequence: TGTGCCAGCAGTTACTCACAGAAAGAGACCCAGTACTTC. Translating gives CASSYSQKETQYF.

V usage is TRBV10-3 and J usage is TRBJ1-3; D not certain. Trimming took off 8 bases at V and 0 bases at J, with 11 bases between the two ends. CDR3 length: 14 amino acids. Germline V gene data show CDR1 as ENHRY and CDR2 as SYGVKD. CDR3 sequence reads: CAISQSNSGNTIYF. For the CDR3, the DNA is TGTGCCATCTCGCAAAGCAACTCTGGAAACACCATATATTTT.

The chain joins TRBV6-4 to TRBJ2-3; D not certain. Trimming shortened V by 2 bases and J by 1 base, and 4 bases separated the two germline ends. Looked up from germline, CDR1 is MRHNA and CDR2 is SNTAGT. CDR3 length: 13 residues. The CDR3 protein is CASSDKGTDTQYF. In DNA form, the CDR3 reads TGTGCCAGCAGTGACAAGGGCACAGATACGCAGTATTTT.

The J gene is TRBJ2-5, the V gene TRBV6-1, with TRBD1 matching over 8 bases. Germline CDR1 MNHNS, CDR2 SASEGT. The junction had 9 bases not matched to a gene; V was cut back by 1 base and J by 5 bases. CDR3 length equals 16 residues. The CDR3 spells CASSEELGRGPETQYF. The CDR3 DNA reads as TGTGCCAGCAGTGAAGAGTTGGGCAGGGGGCCGGAGACCCAGTACTTC.

J is TRBJ2-7 and V is TRBV6-6; 10 bases agree with TRBD1. V shed 5 bases and J 3 bases; nucleotides not matched to a gene: 4. Looked up from germline, CDR1 is MNHNY and CDR2 is SVGAGI (reference sequence). The CDR3 consists of 14 residues. The CDR3 nucleotides are TGTGCCAGCAGTCGACAGGGGGCCGGCTACGAGCAGTACTTC. As protein: CASSRQGAGYEQYF.